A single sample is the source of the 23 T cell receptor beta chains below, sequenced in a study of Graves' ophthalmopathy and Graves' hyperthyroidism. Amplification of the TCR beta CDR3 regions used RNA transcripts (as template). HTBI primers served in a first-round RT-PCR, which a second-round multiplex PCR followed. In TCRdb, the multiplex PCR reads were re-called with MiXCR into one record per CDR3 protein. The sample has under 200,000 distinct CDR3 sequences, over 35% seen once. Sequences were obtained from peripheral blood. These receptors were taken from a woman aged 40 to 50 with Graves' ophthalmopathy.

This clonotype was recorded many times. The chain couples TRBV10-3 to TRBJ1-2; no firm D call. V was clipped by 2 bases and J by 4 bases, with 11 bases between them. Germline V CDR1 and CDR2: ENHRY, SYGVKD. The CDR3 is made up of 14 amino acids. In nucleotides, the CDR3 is TGTGCCATCAGTGAGGGCGAACAGAGCTATGGCTACACCTTC. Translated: CAISEGEQSYGYTF.

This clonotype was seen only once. Here the CDR3 reads CASRRGVGSRYTEAFF. In DNA, the CDR3 is TGTGCCAGCAGGAGGGGAGTAGGTTCCAGGTACACTGAAGCTTTCTTT. The rearrangement links TRBV6-1 to TRBJ1-1; D is possibly TRBD1 (5 bases). Germline V gives CDR1 MNHNS, CDR2 SASEGT. The CDR3 contains 16 residues. Trimming shortened V by 6 bases and J by 3 bases, and 20 bases separated the two germline ends.

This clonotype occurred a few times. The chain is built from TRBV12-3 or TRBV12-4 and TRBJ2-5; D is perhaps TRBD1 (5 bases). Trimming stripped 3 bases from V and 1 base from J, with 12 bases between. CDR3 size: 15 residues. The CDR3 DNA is TGTGCCAGCAGTTTTGATGACAGAAGCCAAGAGACCCAGTACTTC. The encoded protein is CASSFDDRSQETQYF.

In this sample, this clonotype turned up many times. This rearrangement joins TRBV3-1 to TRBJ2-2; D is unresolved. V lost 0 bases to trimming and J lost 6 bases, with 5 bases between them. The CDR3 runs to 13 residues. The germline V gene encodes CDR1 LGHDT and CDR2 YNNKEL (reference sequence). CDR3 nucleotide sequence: TGTGCCAGCAGCCAAGATTTCGCCGGGGAGCTGTTTTTT. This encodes CASSQDFAGELFF.

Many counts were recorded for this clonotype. The DNA for the CDR3 is TGTGCCAGCAGTTTACAAGCGGGGGGGCCCCACGAGCAGTACTTC. This sequence encodes CASSLQAGGPHEQYF. The chain recombines TRBV12-3 or TRBV12-4 with TRBJ2-7; 10 nucleotides align to TRBD2. CDR3 length equals 15 residues. V dropped 2 bases and J dropped 5; count of bases not matched to a gene: 6.

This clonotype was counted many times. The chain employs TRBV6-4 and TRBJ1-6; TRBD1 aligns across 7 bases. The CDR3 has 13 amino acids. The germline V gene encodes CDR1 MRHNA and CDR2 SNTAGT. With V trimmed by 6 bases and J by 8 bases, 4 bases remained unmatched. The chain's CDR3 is CASRDRADSPLHF. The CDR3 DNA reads TGTGCCAGCAGAGACAGGGCGGATTCACCCCTCCACTTT.

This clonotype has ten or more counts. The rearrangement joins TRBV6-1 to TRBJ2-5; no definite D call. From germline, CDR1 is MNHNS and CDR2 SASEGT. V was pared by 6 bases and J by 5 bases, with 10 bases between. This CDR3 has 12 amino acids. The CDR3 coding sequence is TGTGCCAGCAGCCGAATGGGGGAGACCCAGTACTTC. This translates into CASSRMGETQYF.

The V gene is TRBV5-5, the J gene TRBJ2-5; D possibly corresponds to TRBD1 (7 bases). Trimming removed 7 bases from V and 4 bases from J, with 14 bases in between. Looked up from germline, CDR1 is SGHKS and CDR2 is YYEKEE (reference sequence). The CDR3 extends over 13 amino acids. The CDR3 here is CASHRQGGETQYF. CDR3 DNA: TGTGCCAGCCATCGTCAGGGGGGAGAGACCCAGTACTTC.

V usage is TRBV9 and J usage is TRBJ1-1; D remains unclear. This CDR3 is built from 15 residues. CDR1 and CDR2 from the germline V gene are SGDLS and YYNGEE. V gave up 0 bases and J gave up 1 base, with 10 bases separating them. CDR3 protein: CASSVEAEWNTEAFF. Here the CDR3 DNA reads TGTGCCAGCAGCGTAGAGGCGGAGTGGAACACTGAAGCTTTCTTT.

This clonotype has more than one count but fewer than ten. The CDR3: CASRRTSGVSEETQYF. In nucleotides, the CDR3 is TGTGCCAGCAGGCGGACTAGCGGGGTATCCGAAGAGACCCAGTACTTC. The chain is built from TRBV2 and TRBJ2-5; TRBD2 aligns across 12 bases. Germline loops: CDR1 SNHLY, CDR2 FYNNEI. With 6 bases clipped from V and 3 bases from J, the junction kept 8 bases outside the gene matches. CDR3 size: 16 residues.

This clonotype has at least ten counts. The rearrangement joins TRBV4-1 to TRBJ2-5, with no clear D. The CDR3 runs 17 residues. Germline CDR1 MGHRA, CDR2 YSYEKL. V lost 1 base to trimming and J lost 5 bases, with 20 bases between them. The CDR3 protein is CASSQGQGRSKEETQYF. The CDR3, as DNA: TGCGCCAGCAGCCAAGGGCAAGGACGGAGCAAGGAGGAGACCCAGTACTTC.

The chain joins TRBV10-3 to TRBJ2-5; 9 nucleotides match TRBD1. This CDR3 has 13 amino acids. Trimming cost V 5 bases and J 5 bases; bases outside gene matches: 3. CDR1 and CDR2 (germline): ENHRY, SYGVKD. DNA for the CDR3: TGTGCCATCAGTCGACAGGGGGGGGAGACCCAGTACTTC. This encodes CAISRQGGETQYF.

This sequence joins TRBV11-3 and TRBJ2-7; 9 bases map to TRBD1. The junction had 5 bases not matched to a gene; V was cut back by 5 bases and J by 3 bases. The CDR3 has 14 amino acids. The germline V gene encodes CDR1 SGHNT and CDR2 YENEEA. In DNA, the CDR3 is TGTGCCAGCAGCGCGACAGGGGGAGTCTACGAGCAGTACTTC. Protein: CASSATGGVYEQYF.

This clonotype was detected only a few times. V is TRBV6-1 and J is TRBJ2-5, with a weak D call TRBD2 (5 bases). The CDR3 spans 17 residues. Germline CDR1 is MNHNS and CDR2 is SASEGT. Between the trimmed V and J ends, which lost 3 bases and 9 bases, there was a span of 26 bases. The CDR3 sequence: CASSEAEEGGPTVPQYF. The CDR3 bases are TGTGCCAGCAGTGAGGCGGAGGAAGGAGGACCGACCGTCCCCCAGTACTTC.

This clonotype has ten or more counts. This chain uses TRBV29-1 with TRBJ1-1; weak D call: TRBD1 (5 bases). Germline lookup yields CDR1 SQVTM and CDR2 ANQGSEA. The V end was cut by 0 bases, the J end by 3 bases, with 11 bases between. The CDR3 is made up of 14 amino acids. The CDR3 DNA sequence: TGCAGCGTTGAAGATCGGGGGAAGGACACTGAAGCTTTCTTT. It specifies CSVEDRGKDTEAFF.

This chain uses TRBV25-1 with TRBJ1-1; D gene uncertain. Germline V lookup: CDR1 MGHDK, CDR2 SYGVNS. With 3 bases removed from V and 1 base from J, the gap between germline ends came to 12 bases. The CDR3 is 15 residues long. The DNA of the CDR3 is TGTGCCAGCAGTGACAGCAGGCCTTCGAACACTGAAGCTTTCTTT. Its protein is CASSDSRPSNTEAFF. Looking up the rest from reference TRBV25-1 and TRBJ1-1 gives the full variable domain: EADIYQTPRYLVIGTGKKITLECSQTMGHDKMYWYQQDPGMELHLIHYSYGVNSTEKGDLSSESTVSRIRTEHFPLTLESARPSHTSQYLCASSDSRPSNTEAFFGQGTRLTVV.

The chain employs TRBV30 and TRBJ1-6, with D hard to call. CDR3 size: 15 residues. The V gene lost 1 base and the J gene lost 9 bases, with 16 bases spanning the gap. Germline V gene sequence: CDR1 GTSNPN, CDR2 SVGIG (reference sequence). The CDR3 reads CAWSGAEGRISPLHF. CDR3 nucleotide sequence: TGTGCCTGGAGTGGAGCTGAGGGCCGAATTTCACCCCTCCACTTT.

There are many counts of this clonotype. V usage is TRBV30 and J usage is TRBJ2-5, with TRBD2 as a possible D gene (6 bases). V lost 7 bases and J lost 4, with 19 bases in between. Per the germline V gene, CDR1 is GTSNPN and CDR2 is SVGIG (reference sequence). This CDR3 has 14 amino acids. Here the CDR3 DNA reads TGTGCCTTCACGACTAGTGGTTATTTAGAGACCCAGTACTTC. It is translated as CAFTTSGYLETQYF.

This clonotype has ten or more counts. In DNA, the CDR3 is TGTGCCAGCAGAGCGGGGGGAAAAGAGACCCAGTACTTC. This gives the protein CASRAGGKETQYF. J is TRBJ2-5 and V is TRBV28, with 9 nucleotides matching TRBD2. V shed 6 bases, J shed 3 bases, and the junction held 2 bases outside the gene matches. The germline CDR1 and CDR2 sequences are MDHEN and SYDVKM. The CDR3 is 13 amino acids.

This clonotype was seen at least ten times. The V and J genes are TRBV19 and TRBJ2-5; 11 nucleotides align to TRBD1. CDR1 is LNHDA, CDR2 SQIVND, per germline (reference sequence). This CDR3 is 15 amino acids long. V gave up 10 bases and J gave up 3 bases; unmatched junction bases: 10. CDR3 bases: TGTGCCACCAGTCCGGACAGGGGGCGCGAAGAGACCCAGTACTTC. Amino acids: CATSPDRGREETQYF. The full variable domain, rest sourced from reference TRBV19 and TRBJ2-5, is DGGITQSPKYLFRKEGQNVTLSCEQNLNHDAMYWYRQDPGQGLRLIYYSQIVNDFQKGDIAEGYSVSREKKESFPLTVTSAQKNPTAFYLCATSPDRGREETQYFGPGTRLLVL.

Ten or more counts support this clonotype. CDR3 nucleotides: TGTGCCACCGCTGGACCTCCCTCTTGGGAAAACACTGAAGCTTTCTTT. Its protein product is CATAGPPSWENTEAFF. The V call is TRBV15, the J call TRBJ1-1, with D hard to call. V was clipped by 8 bases and J by 2 bases, with 21 bases between them. The CDR3 runs to 16 residues. Germline CDR1 reads LNHNV; CDR2 reads YYDKDF (reference sequence).

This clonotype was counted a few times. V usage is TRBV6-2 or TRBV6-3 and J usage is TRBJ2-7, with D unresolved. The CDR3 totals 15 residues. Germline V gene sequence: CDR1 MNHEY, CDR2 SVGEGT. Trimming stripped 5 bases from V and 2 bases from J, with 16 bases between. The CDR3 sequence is CASSTLKNQPYEQYF. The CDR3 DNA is TGTGCCAGCAGTACTTTGAAGAACCAACCCTACGAGCAGTACTTC.

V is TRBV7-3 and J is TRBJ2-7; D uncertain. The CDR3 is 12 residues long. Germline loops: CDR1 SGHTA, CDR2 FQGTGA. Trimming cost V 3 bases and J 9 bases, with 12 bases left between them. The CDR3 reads CASSFTRVGQYF. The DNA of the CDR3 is TGTGCCAGCAGCTTCACCCGCGTGGGGCAGTACTTC.